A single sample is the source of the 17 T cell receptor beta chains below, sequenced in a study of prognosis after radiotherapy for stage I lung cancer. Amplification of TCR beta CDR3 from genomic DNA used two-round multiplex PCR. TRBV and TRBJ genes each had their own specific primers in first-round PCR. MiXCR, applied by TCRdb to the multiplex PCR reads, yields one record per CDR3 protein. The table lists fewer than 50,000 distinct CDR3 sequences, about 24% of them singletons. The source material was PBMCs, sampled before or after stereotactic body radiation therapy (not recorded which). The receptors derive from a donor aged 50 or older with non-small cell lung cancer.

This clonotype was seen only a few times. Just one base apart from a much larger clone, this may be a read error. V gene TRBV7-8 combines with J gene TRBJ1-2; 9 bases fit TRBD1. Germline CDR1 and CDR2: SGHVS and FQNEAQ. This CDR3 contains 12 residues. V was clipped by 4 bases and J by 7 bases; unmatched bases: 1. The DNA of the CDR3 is TGTGCCAGCAGCTCGGACAGGGGTGGCTACACCTTC. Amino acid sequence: CASSSDRGGYTF.

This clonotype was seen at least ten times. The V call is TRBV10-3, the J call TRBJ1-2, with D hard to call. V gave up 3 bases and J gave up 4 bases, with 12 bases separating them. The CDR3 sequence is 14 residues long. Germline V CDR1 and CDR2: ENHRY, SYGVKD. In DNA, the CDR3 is TGTGCCATCAGTGATCGGGAGAGTTCCTATGGCTACACCTTC. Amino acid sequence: CAISDRESSYGYTF.

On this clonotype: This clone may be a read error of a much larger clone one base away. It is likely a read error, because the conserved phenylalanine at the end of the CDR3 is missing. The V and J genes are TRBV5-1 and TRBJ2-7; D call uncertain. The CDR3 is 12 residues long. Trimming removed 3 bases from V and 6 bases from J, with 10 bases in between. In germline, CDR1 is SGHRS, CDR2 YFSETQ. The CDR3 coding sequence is TGCGCCAGCAGCTCCCGGACCAGCGAGCAGTACCTC. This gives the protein CASSSRTSEQYL.

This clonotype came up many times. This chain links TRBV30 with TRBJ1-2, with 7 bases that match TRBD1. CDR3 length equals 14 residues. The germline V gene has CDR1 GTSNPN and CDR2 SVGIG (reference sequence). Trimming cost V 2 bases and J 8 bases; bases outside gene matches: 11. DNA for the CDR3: TGTGCCTGGAGTCGATACAACAGGGGTTCGGGCTACACCTTC. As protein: CAWSRYNRGSGYTF.

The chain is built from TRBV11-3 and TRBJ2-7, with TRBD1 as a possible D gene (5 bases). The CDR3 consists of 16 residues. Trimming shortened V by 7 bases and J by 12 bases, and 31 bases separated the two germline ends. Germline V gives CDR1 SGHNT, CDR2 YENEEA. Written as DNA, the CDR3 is TGTGCCAGCACCCCCGGCCGAGACAGACAAGTTTACGGGCTGTACTTC. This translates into CASTPGRDRQVYGLYF.

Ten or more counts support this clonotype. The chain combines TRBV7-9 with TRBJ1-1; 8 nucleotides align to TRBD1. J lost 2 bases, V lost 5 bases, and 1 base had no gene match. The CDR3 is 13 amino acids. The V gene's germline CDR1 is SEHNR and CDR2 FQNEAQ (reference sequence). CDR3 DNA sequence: TGTGCCAGCAGCGACAGGGGAAACACTGAAGCTTTCTTT. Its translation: CASSDRGNTEAFF.

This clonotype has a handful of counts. The CDR3 protein is CSVEVGLGTSAQYF. The CDR3 DNA follows: TGCAGCGTTGAAGTAGGGCTCGGGACTAGTGCGCAGTACTTC. The V gene is TRBV29-1, the J gene TRBJ2-7, with TRBD2 matching over 8 bases. With 1 base clipped from V and 9 bases from J, the junction kept 11 bases outside the gene matches. The CDR3 extends over 14 amino acids. CDR1 is SQVTM and CDR2 is ANQGSEA in the germline V gene.

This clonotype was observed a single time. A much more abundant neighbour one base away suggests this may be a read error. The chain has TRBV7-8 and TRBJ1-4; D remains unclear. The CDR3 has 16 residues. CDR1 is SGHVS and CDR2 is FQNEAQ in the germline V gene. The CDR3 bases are TGTGCCAGCAGCATCCTACGGGATGCCAGTAATGAAAAACTGTCTTTT. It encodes CASSILRDASNEKLSF.

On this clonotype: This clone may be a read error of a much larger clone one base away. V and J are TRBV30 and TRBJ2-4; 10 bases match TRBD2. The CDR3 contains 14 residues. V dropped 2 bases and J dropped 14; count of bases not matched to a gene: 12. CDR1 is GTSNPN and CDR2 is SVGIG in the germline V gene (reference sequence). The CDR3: CAWSTERGGRPEYF. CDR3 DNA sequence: TGTGCCTGGAGTACTGAGCGGGGGGGCCGTCCTGAGTACTTC.

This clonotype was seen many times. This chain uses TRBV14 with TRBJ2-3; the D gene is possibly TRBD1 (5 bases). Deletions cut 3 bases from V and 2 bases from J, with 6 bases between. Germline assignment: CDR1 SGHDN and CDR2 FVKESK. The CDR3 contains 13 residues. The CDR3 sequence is CASSQDITDTQYF. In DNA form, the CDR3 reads TGTGCCAGCAGCCAGGACATCACAGATACGCAGTATTTT.

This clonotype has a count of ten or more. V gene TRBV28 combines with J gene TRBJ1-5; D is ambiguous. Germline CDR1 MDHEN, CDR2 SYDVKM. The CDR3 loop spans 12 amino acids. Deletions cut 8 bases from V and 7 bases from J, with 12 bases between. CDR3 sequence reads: CASSSGVQPQHF. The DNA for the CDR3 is TGTGCCAGCTCCAGCGGGGTCCAGCCCCAGCATTTT.

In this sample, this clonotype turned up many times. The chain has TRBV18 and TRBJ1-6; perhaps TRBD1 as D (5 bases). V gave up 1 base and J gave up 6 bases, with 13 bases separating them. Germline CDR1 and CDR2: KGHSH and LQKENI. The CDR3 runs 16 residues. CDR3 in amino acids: CASSPRMLQGNSPLHF. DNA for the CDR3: TGTGCCAGCTCACCACGGATGCTCCAGGGTAATTCACCCCTCCACTTT.

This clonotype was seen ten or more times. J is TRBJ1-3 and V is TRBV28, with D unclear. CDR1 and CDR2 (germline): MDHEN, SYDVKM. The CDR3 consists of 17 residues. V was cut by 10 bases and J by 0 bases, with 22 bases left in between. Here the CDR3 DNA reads TGTGCCACTCTCCCCCGGGAGTACATTTACTCTGGAAACACCATATATTTT. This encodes CATLPREYIYSGNTIYF.

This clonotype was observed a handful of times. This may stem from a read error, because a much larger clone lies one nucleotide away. Written as DNA, the CDR3 is TGTGCCAGCAGTTCCGGGACAGGGAGGGCTGAAGCTTTCTTT. Its protein is CASSSGTGRAEAFF. This chain uses TRBV12-3 or TRBV12-4 with TRBJ1-1, with TRBD1 matching 9 bases. The V segment lost 4 bases and the J segment 6 bases; nucleotides outside the gene matches: 6. The CDR3 sequence is 14 residues long.

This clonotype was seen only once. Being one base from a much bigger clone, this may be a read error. CDR3 loop: CASSPSGGIANYVYTF. Here the CDR3 DNA reads TGTGCCAGCAGCCCCTCGGGGGGGATAGCTAACTATGTCTACACCTTC. This chain uses TRBV6-1 with TRBJ1-2, with TRBD1 as a possible D gene (5 bases). Germline assignment: CDR1 MNHNS and CDR2 SASEGT. The CDR3 extends over 16 amino acids.

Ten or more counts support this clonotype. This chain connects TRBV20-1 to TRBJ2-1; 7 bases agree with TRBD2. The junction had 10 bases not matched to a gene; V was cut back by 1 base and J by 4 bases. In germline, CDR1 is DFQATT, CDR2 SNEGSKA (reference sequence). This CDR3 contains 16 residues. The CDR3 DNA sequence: TGCAGTGCTAGAGCGGTAGCGGGTGCCCTTTACAATGAGCAGTTCTTC. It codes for CSARAVAGALYNEQFF.

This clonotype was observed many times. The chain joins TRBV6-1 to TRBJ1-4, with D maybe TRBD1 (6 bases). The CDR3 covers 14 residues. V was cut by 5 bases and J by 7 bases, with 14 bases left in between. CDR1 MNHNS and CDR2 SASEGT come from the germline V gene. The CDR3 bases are TGTGCCAGCAGTAAGGGGGGAGGATTTGAAAAACTGTTTTTT. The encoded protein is CASSKGGGFEKLFF.